This T cell receptor (beta chain) comes out of a study of blood T cell repertoires in COVID-19. TCRdb's table, derived via immunoSEQ multiplex PCR, lists solely in-frame clones and lacks some. The repertoire has a few hundred thousand clones, 85% to 90% of them found once; the top ten carry around 9.3%. This CDR3 has 17 residues. CDR1 SGDLS and CDR2 YYNGEE come from the germline V gene. V lost 2 bases and J lost 0; bases outside the gene matches: 7. The TCR sequence derives from a woman aged 18-30 years who had recovered from COVID-19. The sequenced material came from PBMCs or T cells enriched from blood (not recorded which). The chain links TRBV9 to TRBJ2-2; 7 nucleotides align to TRBD2. The CDR3: CASSVARAGPNTGELFF. CDR3 nucleotides: TGTGCCAGCAGCGTCGCCCGAGCGGGGCCGAACACCGGGGAGCTGTTTTTT.